Listed below are T cell receptor beta chains from one sample, sequenced in a study of T cell responses to AZD1222 COVID-19 vaccine. The data were produced by immunoSEQ multiplex PCR, yet TCRdb's version contains in-frame clones alone and is incomplete. Seen here are over 100,000 clones, 93% observed once, and the top ten hold less than 5%. The sequences come from peripheral blood, collected on day 0 of AZD1222 vaccination. The receptor source for this set is an adult in good health. The CDR3 runs from the conserved cysteine through the conserved F or W. Fields, in order: J gene, V gene, CDR3 protein.

J: TRBJ1-5; V: TRBV7-2; CDR3: CASSLSSNQPQHF
J: TRBJ1-1; V: TRBV27; CDR3: CASSLRPGGYTEAFF
J: TRBJ2-7; V: TRBV27; CDR3: CASSLPDKTGTIYEQYF
J: TRBJ2-1; V: TRBV9; CDR3: CASSVAGGTSGRVEQFF
J: TRBJ1-4; V: TRBV2; CDR3: CASSLGQGAANEKLFF
J: TRBJ1-2; V: TRBV29-1; CDR3: CSVEEGGRFYGYTF
J: TRBJ2-3; V: TRBV29-1; CDR3: CSVAFSGTTQYF
J: TRBJ2-7; V: TRBV10-3; CDR3: CAIGEAGGYEQYF
J: TRBJ2-3; V: TRBV12-3/TRBV12-4; CDR3: CASRIPGTDTQYF
J: TRBJ2-1; V: TRBV6-1; CDR3: CASSEWGAGDNEQFF
J: TRBJ2-1; V: TRBV5-6; CDR3: CASSERLAGPNEQFF
J: TRBJ2-1; V: TRBV30; CDR3: CAWGWRGIYNEQFF
J: TRBJ1-1; V: TRBV7-9; CDR3: CASSLVGSGGTGTEAFF
J: TRBJ2-1; V: TRBV19; CDR3: CASSAGTAGGYEQFF
J: TRBJ1-2; V: TRBV7-9; CDR3: CASSLSAVYGYTF
J: TRBJ2-3; V: TRBV7-3; CDR3: CASSLGGSVGTDTQYF
J: TRBJ2-5; V: TRBV7-6; CDR3: CASSLGNRGRETQYF
J: TRBJ1-2; V: TRBV28; CDR3: CASSIRGRRAQNYGYTF
J: TRBJ2-7; V: TRBV10-3; CDR3: CAISERRYEQYF
J: TRBJ2-2; V: TRBV19; CDR3: CASTSERGGELFF
J: TRBJ1-1; V: TRBV5-1; CDR3: CASSRTGDTEAFF
J: TRBJ2-7; V: TRBV6-2/TRBV6-3; CDR3: CASSSGGRPEQYF
J: TRBJ1-2; V: TRBV28; CDR3: CASSLQLFNGYTF
J: TRBJ2-3; V: TRBV7-3; CDR3: CASSPADTDTQYF
J: TRBJ2-6; V: TRBV7-8; CDR3: CASSLGVTTSSGANVLTF
J: TRBJ1-4; V: TRBV15; CDR3: CATGESNEKLFF
J: TRBJ1-1; V: TRBV11-1; CDR3: CASSLATSQALETEAFF
J: TRBJ2-5; V: TRBV18; CDR3: CASSRGTGQETQYF
J: TRBJ2-4; V: TRBV30; CDR3: CAITGGNIQYF
J: TRBJ2-1; V: TRBV25-1; CDR3: CASSPRGRLDGNEQFF
J: TRBJ2-5; V: TRBV5-5; CDR3: CASSFGVVAGPQYF
J: TRBJ2-7; V: TRBV6-4; CDR3: CASSDSIGYEQYF
J: TRBJ1-5; V: TRBV5-5; CDR3: CASSSGPGGQPQHF
J: TRBJ1-6; V: TRBV21-1; CDR3: CASSKTPRGQKGNSPLHF
J: TRBJ1-6; V: TRBV5-4; CDR3: CASTTDGNSPLHF
J: TRBJ1-2; V: TRBV15; CDR3: CATSRDRTGVGYTF
J: TRBJ1-4; V: TRBV7-8; CDR3: CASSLTGVNEKLFF
J: TRBJ2-1; V: TRBV7-9; CDR3: CASSRDSAGEQFF
J: TRBJ1-4; V: TRBV18; CDR3: CASSDGTTGRPNEKLFF
J: TRBJ1-2; V: TRBV24-1; CDR3: CATSDFQGYGYTF
J: TRBJ1-3; V: TRBV5-5; CDR3: CASSLVAGAGNTIYF
J: TRBJ2-5; V: TRBV29-1; CDR3: CSVVSSGETQYF
J: TRBJ2-1; V: TRBV7-2; CDR3: CASSPFNLGVGEQFF
J: TRBJ2-5; V: TRBV11-3; CDR3: CASSESGKETQYF
J: TRBJ2-3; V: TRBV12-5; CDR3: CASGPLLASTDTQYF
J: TRBJ1-2; V: TRBV15; CDR3: CATSREVGGGYTF
J: TRBJ2-1; V: TRBV7-3; CDR3: CASARTSGSHEQFF
J: TRBJ2-7; V: TRBV11-3; CDR3: CASSSPWGDRYEQYF
J: TRBJ2-1; V: TRBV14; CDR3: CASSQDWTTFIF
J: TRBJ2-2; V: TRBV30; CDR3: CAWSLGLAGAGELFF
J: TRBJ1-6; V: TRBV5-4; CDR3: CASSPAKTGVTLHF
J: TRBJ2-3; V: TRBV6-4; CDR3: CASKGLAGSDTQYF
J: TRBJ1-5; V: TRBV11-3; CDR3: CASSPPIGQGANQPQHF
J: TRBJ1-2; V: TRBV11-1; CDR3: CASSLYSRTDGYTF
J: TRBJ1-6; V: TRBV12-3/TRBV12-4; CDR3: CASRGRSPLHF
J: TRBJ2-7; V: TRBV7-2; CDR3: CASSLGPDCEQYF
J: TRBJ1-2; V: TRBV3-1/TRBV3-2; CDR3: CASSRSGGSNYGYTF